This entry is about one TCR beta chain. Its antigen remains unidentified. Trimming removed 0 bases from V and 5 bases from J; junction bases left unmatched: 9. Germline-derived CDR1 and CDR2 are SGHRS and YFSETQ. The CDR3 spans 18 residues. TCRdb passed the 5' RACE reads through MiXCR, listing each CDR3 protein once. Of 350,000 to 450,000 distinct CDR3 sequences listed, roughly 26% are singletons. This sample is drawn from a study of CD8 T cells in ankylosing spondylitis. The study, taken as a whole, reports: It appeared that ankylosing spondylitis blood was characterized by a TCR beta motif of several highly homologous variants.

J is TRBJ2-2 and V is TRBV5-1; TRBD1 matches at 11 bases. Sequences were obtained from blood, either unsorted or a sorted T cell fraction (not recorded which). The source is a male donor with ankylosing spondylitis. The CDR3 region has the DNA TGCGCCAGCAGCTTGGACGGACAGGGGGCCGTGGGTACCGGGGAGCTGTTTTTT. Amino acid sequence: CASSLDGQGAVGTGELFF. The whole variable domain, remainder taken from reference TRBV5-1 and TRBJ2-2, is KAGVTQTPRYLIKTRGQQVTLSCSPISGHRSVSWYQQTPGQGLQFLFEYFSETQRNKGNFPGRFSGRQFSNSRSEMNVSTLELGDSALYLCASSLDGQGAVGTGELFFGEGSRLTVL.